This T cell receptor beta chain comes out of a study of cytomegalovirus exposure and HLA in healthy donors. Whole-study findings and limits: Reported results showed that the classifier diagnosed cytomegalovirus status with high specificity and sensitivity. Rarity characterized most TCR sequences, yet some public TCRs appeared in many donors.

On this clone: Its antigen is unknown.

Profiled with immunoSEQ multiplex PCR; TCRdb holds only in-frame clones, not every one. This sample has approximately 150,000 clones; just under 85% occur once, and the top ten carry around 2%. Trimming cost V 5 bases and J 4 bases, with 23 bases left between them. CDR1 SEHNR and CDR2 FQNEAQ come from the germline V gene (reference sequence). The CDR3 contains 18 residues. The validation cohort, a group of more than 95 subjects, included the donors and was separate from the roughly 670-subject first cohort. The TCR comes from a man between 25 and 39 years old in good health and CMV-seropositive. V and J are TRBV7-9 and TRBJ2-2; weak D call: TRBD2 (5 bases). Sequencing was done on a sample of PBMCs. This chain's CDR3 is CASSPEVVATTITGELFF. CDR3 coding DNA: TGTGCCAGCAGCCCCGAGGTGGTGGCGACGACTATCACCGGGGAGCTGTTTTTT.